This entry lists 29 T cell receptor beta chains sequenced from one sample in a study of T cell repertoires in cytomegalovirus infection. TCRdb independently ran MiXCR on the reads; one entry per CDR3 protein. The data show approximately 500,000 distinct CDR3 sequences, about 26% seen once. Sequencing was performed on PBMCs. All receptors derive from a human donor in good health (CMV status not recorded). Some clones in this sample may be carry-over from other donors' samples.

V usage is TRBV4-2 and J usage is TRBJ2-1; D is ambiguous. This CDR3 is 14 amino acids long. Per the germline V gene, CDR1 is LGHNA and CDR2 is YNFKEQ. Trimming shortened V by 1 base and J by 9 bases, and 13 bases separated the two germline ends. CDR3 sequence (DNA): TGTGCCAGCAGCCAAGGGACGGATATGGGTGAGCAGTTCTTC. Protein sequence: CASSQGTDMGEQFF.

This clonotype was seen a handful of times. The chain uses TRBV4-1 and TRBJ2-1; 7 bases match TRBD1. CDR1 is MGHRA, CDR2 YSYEKL, per germline. The CDR3 sequence is 17 residues long. V was clipped by 0 bases and J by 6 bases; unmatched bases: 11. CDR3: CASSQDETDHRGNEQFF. In DNA form, the CDR3 reads TGCGCCAGCAGCCAAGACGAAACCGACCACAGGGGCAATGAGCAGTTCTTC.

This chain connects TRBV15 to TRBJ1-1; tentative D call: TRBD1 (5 bases). Trimming took off 0 bases at V and 4 bases at J, with 15 bases between the two ends. The CDR3 extends over 16 amino acids. Per the germline V gene, CDR1 is LNHNV and CDR2 is YYDKDF (reference sequence). The CDR3, as DNA: TGTGCCACCAGCAGAGATCCTCGCACGGGGGGCACTGAAGCTTTCTTT. This codes for CATSRDPRTGGTEAFF.

A remark on this clonotype: At one boundary the junction diverges from the germline segment, which might be a read error. J is TRBJ1-3 and V is TRBV12-3 or TRBV12-4; D unresolved. The CDR3 totals 15 residues. This CDR3 reads CASSLRQAWGNTKYF. DNA for the CDR3: TGTGCCAGCAGTTTACGCCAGGCGTGGGGAAACACCAAATATTTT.

The chain combines TRBV11-2 with TRBJ2-2; 7 bases agree with TRBD1. The J segment lost 5 bases and the V segment lost 1 base, leaving 7 bases of the junction unmatched. CDR1 is SGHAT, CDR2 FQNNGV, per germline. The CDR3 covers 16 residues. The DNA of the CDR3 is TGTGCCAGCAGCTTAGTGACAGGGATGAGGACCGGGGAGCTGTTTTTT. It specifies CASSLVTGMRTGELFF.

This clonotype was detected only a few times. The chain employs TRBV11-2 and TRBJ2-1, with D perhaps TRBD2 (7 bases). Trimming pared 2 bases from V and 0 bases from J, leaving 20 bases between. This CDR3 has 19 residues. Germline values: CDR1 SGHAT, CDR2 FQNNGV. The CDR3 region has the DNA TGTGCCAGCAGCTTAAATTGGGGGGCTAGCGGCGGCTCCTACAATGAGCAGTTCTTC. Its protein is CASSLNWGASGGSYNEQFF.

This chain joins TRBV6-4 and TRBJ1-6; D might be TRBD1 (6 bases). V lost 4 bases and J lost 7, with 11 bases in between. The CDR3 spans 14 residues. Germline V gene data show CDR1 as MRHNA and CDR2 as SNTAGT. CDR3 in DNA: TGTGCCAGCAGTGCCACAGGGCCAAATTCACCCCTCCACTTT. Protein: CASSATGPNSPLHF.

This chain links TRBV4-3 with TRBJ2-1; D not resolved. CDR1 and CDR2 (germline): LGHNA, YSLEER. The CDR3 has 14 amino acids. Trimming removed 0 bases at V and 4 bases at J, with 7 bases between. DNA of the CDR3: TGCGCCAGCAGCCAAGAGTCGGCATACAATGAGCAGTTCTTC. It yields the protein CASSQESAYNEQFF.

This clonotype was detected a few times. V usage is TRBV12-3 or TRBV12-4 and J usage is TRBJ2-5; D call uncertain. The length of the CDR3 is 14 residues. V was shortened by 3 bases and J by 2 bases, with 10 bases between the two germline ends. CDR3 loop: CASSFSDGQETQYF. The CDR3 DNA is TGTGCCAGCAGTTTCTCTGACGGACAAGAGACCCAGTACTTC.

The chain carries TRBV28 and TRBJ2-3; 9 nucleotides line up with TRBD1. Germline V gene lookup returns CDR1 MDHEN and CDR2 SYDVKM. The CDR3 spans 15 residues. With 6 bases clipped from V and 3 bases from J, the junction kept 7 bases outside the gene matches. In nucleotides, the CDR3 is TGTGCCAGCAGCGCCGGGGGACAGGGAACAGATACGCAGTATTTT. It encodes CASSAGGQGTDTQYF.

This clonotype was seen only a few times. This chain uses TRBV7-9 with TRBJ1-1; 8 positions match TRBD1. The germline V gene has CDR1 SEHNR and CDR2 FQNEAQ (reference sequence). CDR3 length equals 16 residues. Germline trimming cut 1 base from V and 4 bases from J; bases unmatched to any gene: 8. The CDR3 spells CASSLDRGLEITEAFF. CDR3 bases: TGTGCCAGCAGCTTAGACAGGGGGTTGGAGATCACTGAAGCTTTCTTT.

The table lists this clonotype with a few counts. The chain uses TRBV20-1 and TRBJ2-3; D not certain. The CDR3 extends over 11 amino acids. V lost 6 bases to trimming and J lost 3 bases, with 7 bases between them. Germline V lookup: CDR1 DFQATT, CDR2 SNEGSKA (reference sequence). CDR3 nucleotide sequence: TGCAGTGCCCCATTAACAGATACGCAGTATTTT. Translating it yields CSAPLTDTQYF.

This clonotype has more than one count but fewer than ten. The rearrangement links TRBV7-9 to TRBJ2-1; 7 bases align to TRBD2. V lost 1 base, J lost 8 bases, and 14 bases stayed unmatched. Germline CDR1 and CDR2: SEHNR and FQNEAQ (reference sequence). The CDR3 consists of 17 residues. The CDR3: CASSLGSRASREDEQFF. CDR3 nucleotides: TGTGCCAGCAGCTTAGGCTCCCGAGCTAGTCGGGAGGATGAGCAGTTCTTC.

This clonotype was detected only a few times. This CDR3 reads CASSINRGGEQFF. The CDR3 DNA is TGTGCCAGTAGTATTAACAGGGGGGGTGAGCAGTTCTTC. The J gene is TRBJ2-1, the V gene TRBV19; possible D gene TRBD1, 8 bases. The CDR3 contains 13 residues. The germline V and J ends were trimmed by 3 bases and 9 bases, with 12 bases remaining between them. CDR1 and CDR2 (germline): LNHDA, SQIVND (reference sequence).

This clonotype showed up just a few times. The V gene is TRBV7-9, the J gene TRBJ2-2; D gene unclear. With 0 bases removed from V and 2 bases from J, the gap between germline ends came to 10 bases. The CDR3 runs to 16 residues. CDR1 SEHNR and CDR2 FQNEAQ come from the germline V gene (reference sequence). Here the CDR3 reads CASSLAGRSNTGELFF. CDR3 bases: TGTGCCAGCAGCTTAGCGGGCAGAAGTAACACCGGGGAGCTGTTTTTT. Combining the CDR3 with reference TRBV7-9 and TRBJ2-2 gives the whole variable domain DTGVSQNPRHKITKRGQNVTFRCDPISEHNRLYWYRQTLGQGPEFLTYFQNEAQLEKSRLLSDRFSAERPKGSFSTLEIQRTEQGDSAMYLCASSLAGRSNTGELFFGEGSRLTVL.

This clonotype was counted a few times. The chain couples TRBV12-3 or TRBV12-4 to TRBJ1-5, with D hard to call. This CDR3 is 13 amino acids long. The germline V and J ends were trimmed by 6 bases and 9 bases, with 15 bases remaining between them. The CDR3 loop is CASRAGGQRPQHF. CDR3 sequence (DNA): TGTGCCAGCAGGGCGGGAGGCCAGCGGCCCCAGCATTTT.

This clonotype has ten or more counts. The chain has TRBV7-2 and TRBJ2-1, with TRBD2 matching 9 bases. The CDR3 has 15 amino acids. Losses at the gene ends were 7 bases for V and 4 bases for J; bases not matched to a gene: 8. Per germline, CDR1 SGHTA and CDR2 FQGNSA. The CDR3, as DNA: TGTGCCAGCACCCCGACTAGCGGAGAATACAATGAGCAGTTCTTC. Translating gives CASTPTSGEYNEQFF.

The genes are TRBV3-1 and TRBJ1-4; D is possibly TRBD1 (6 bases). The V end was cut by 11 bases, the J end by 8 bases, with 15 bases between. This CDR3 is built from 12 residues. Germline V gene lookup returns CDR1 LGHDT and CDR2 YNNKEL (reference sequence). The CDR3 sequence is CAYGRQGEKLFF. CDR3 nucleotide sequence: TGTGCCTACGGGCGGCAGGGGGAAAAACTGTTTTTT.

The chain is built from TRBV6-5 and TRBJ1-6, with D possibly matching TRBD1 (6 bases). Trimming took off 8 bases at V and 7 bases at J, with 21 bases between the two ends. The CDR3 is 16 amino acids. Germline V gene sequence: CDR1 MNHEY, CDR2 SVGAGI. Here the CDR3 DNA reads TGTGCCAGCGGGCTCGAGGGCAGGGGACACAATTCACCCCTCCACTTT. Its translation is CASGLEGRGHNSPLHF.

The genes are TRBV25-1 and TRBJ2-4; the D gene could be TRBD1 or TRBD2 (7 bases each). With 6 bases removed from V and 6 bases from J, the gap between germline ends came to 18 bases. Germline assignment: CDR1 MGHDK and CDR2 SYGVNS. The CDR3 consists of 15 residues. The chain's CDR3 is CASSPGGQGGNIQYF. CDR3 DNA sequence: TGTGCCAGCAGCCCCGGGGGGCAGGGGGGAAACATTCAGTACTTC.

V gene TRBV7-3 combines with J gene TRBJ2-2; no reliable D call. This CDR3 spans 16 amino acids. V was trimmed by 5 bases and J by 4 bases, leaving 17 bases between them. Per the germline V gene, CDR1 is SGHTA and CDR2 is FQGTGA. CDR3 sequence reads: CASSARPDLGTGELFF. The CDR3 nucleotides are TGTGCCAGCAGCGCCCGCCCCGATTTGGGCACCGGGGAGCTGTTTTTT. The variable domain in full, completed from reference TRBV7-3 and TRBJ2-2, reads GAGVSQTPSNKVTEKGKYVELRCDPISGHTALYWYRQSLGQGPEFLIYFQGTGAADDSGLPNDRFFAVRPEGSVSTLKIQRTERGDSAVYLCASSARPDLGTGELFFGEGSRLTVL.

This clonotype was recorded at least ten times. The chain joins TRBV7-2 to TRBJ2-7; the match to TRBD2 covers 8 bases. The germline V gene has CDR1 SGHTA and CDR2 FQGNSA. CDR3 size: 15 residues. V dropped 1 base and J dropped 2; count of bases not matched to a gene: 4. CDR3 residues: CASSLGASGPYEQYF. CDR3 DNA sequence: TGTGCCAGCAGCTTAGGTGCTAGCGGGCCCTACGAGCAGTACTTC.

The chain recombines TRBV19 with TRBJ2-1; D is perhaps TRBD2 (6 bases). This CDR3 spans 15 amino acids. Trimming stripped 6 bases from V and 12 bases from J, with 24 bases between. CDR1 and CDR2 from the germline V gene are LNHDA and SQIVND (reference sequence). CDR3 sequence (DNA): TGTGCCAGTAGACCCCGGGACTCCGTTTCTGGAGTGCAGTTCTTC. Translation: CASRPRDSVSGVQFF.

The V call is TRBV20-1, the J call TRBJ2-4, with unresolved D. Trimming took 0 bases from V and 3 from J, leaving 12 bases between them. Germline V lookup: CDR1 DFQATT, CDR2 SNEGSKA (reference sequence). CDR3 length equals 15 residues. This CDR3 reads CSARDSVQLKNIQYF. CDR3 DNA sequence: TGCAGTGCTAGAGATAGTGTCCAGCTCAAAAACATTCAGTACTTC.

The chain has TRBV12-3 or TRBV12-4 and TRBJ1-3; D possibly corresponds to TRBD1 (5 bases). The CDR3 sequence is 16 residues long. Trimming cost V 5 bases and J 0 bases, with 14 bases left between them. DNA of the CDR3: TGTGCCAGCAGTCCATGGAGAGGGGTCTCTGGAAACACCATATATTTT. It specifies CASSPWRGVSGNTIYF.

The genes are TRBV30 and TRBJ1-1, with D uncertain. From germline, CDR1 is GTSNPN and CDR2 SVGIG (reference sequence). The CDR3 contains 10 residues. V lost 4 bases and J lost 0, with 0 bases in between. The CDR3, as DNA: TGTGCCTGGATGAACACTGAAGCTTTCTTT. Amino acids: CAWMNTEAFF.

The rearrangement uses TRBV2 and TRBJ2-3; D remains ambiguous. Germline values: CDR1 SNHLY, CDR2 FYNNEI. The CDR3 consists of 13 residues. V shed 6 bases and J shed 5 bases, with 12 bases lying between them. The DNA of the CDR3 is TGTGCCAGCAGCCTAATTACAGAAGATACGCAGTATTTT. Residues: CASSLITEDTQYF.

Only a few counts were recorded for this clonotype. The chain uses TRBV28 and TRBJ1-6; D is unclear. Germline V gives CDR1 MDHEN, CDR2 SYDVKM. CDR3 length: 12 amino acids. Trimming took 6 bases from V and 10 from J, leaving 10 bases between them. Written as DNA, the CDR3 is TGTGCCAGCAGACCCCCGATCTCACCCCTCCACTTT. Its translation: CASRPPISPLHF.

This clonotype was found a few times. The CDR3 here is CASSYQGSTDTQYF. DNA of the CDR3: TGTGCCAGCAGCTACCAGGGAAGCACAGATACGCAGTATTTT. This chain joins TRBV11-2 and TRBJ2-3, with a possible D match to TRBD1 (5 bases). This CDR3 is 14 amino acids long. The germline CDR1 and CDR2 sequences are SGHAT and FQNNGV. Between the trimmed V and J ends, which lost 4 bases and 0 bases, there was a span of 8 bases.